This T cell receptor (beta chain) was sequenced during a study of T cells in localized non-small cell lung cancer. Comment on this clone: Its antigen is currently unknown.

Study-wide points: Uninvolved nearby lung showed the greatest T cell clonality, exceeding that found in tumor. Among the top 100 tumor clones, a median approximately 60 appeared in adjacent lung. Sequencing, confined to only one tumor region, leaves heterogeneity possible.

Sequencing used immunoSEQ multiplex PCR; TCRdb keeps in-frame clones, though not all of them. The sample lists roughly 26,000 clones, roughly nine tenths occurring once. Germline V gives CDR1 ENHRY, CDR2 SYGVKD. The CDR3 has 13 amino acids. The germline V and J ends were trimmed by 2 bases and 3 bases, with 5 bases remaining between them. The chain couples TRBV10-3 to TRBJ1-5; D call uncertain. This TCR was recovered from a female donor over 55 with stage II squamous cell lung carcinoma. The sequencing here drew on peripheral blood, taken before any cancer treatment. The CDR3 loop reads CAISETVNQPQHF. The CDR3 nucleotides read TGTGCCATCAGTGAGACAGTCAATCAGCCCCAGCATTTT.